This T cell receptor (beta chain) was observed in a study of identical twins. Germline lookup yields CDR1 SGHTA and CDR2 FQGNSA. Deletions cut 0 bases from V and 0 bases from J, with 9 bases between. The CDR3 extends over 16 amino acids. MiXCR, applied by TCRdb to the 5' RACE reads, yields one record per CDR3 protein. This table holds around 1.7 million distinct CDR3 sequences, about 31% found once. The chain combines TRBV7-2 with TRBJ2-4; D is tentatively TRBD1 or TRBD2 (5 bases each). Sequencing was done on a sample of cord blood. The source is a newborn girl in good health. The CDR3 DNA is TGTGCCAGCAGCTTAGCGGGGGTGCTAGCCAAAAACATTCAGTACTTC. Its protein product is CASSLAGVLAKNIQYF.